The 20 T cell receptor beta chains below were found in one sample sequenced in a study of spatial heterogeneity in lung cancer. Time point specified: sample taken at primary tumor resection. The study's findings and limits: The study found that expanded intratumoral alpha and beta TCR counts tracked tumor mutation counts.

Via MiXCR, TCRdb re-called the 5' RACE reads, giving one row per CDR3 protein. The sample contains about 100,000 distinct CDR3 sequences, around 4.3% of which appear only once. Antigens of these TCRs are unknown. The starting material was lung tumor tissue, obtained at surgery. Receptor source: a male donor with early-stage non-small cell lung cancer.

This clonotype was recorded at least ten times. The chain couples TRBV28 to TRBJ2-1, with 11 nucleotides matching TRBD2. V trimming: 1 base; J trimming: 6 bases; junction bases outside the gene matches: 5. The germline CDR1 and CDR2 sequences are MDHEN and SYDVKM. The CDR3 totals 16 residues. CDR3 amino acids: CASSLLLAGGTNEQFF. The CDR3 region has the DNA TGTGCCAGCAGTTTATTGTTAGCGGGAGGGACCAATGAGCAGTTCTTC.

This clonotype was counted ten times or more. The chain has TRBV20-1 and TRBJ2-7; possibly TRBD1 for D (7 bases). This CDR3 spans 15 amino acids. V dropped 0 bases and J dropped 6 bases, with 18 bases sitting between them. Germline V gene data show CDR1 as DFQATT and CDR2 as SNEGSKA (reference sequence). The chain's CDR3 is CSARDLGTGEAEQYF. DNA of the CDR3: TGCAGTGCTAGAGATCTAGGAACAGGGGAGGCCGAGCAGTACTTC.

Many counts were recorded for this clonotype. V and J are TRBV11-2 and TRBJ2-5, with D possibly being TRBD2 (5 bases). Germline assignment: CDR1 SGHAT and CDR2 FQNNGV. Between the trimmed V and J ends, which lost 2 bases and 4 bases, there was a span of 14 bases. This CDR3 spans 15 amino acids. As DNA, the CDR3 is TGTGCCAGCAGCTTAAGGGAGTTGGAAATAGAGACCCAGTACTTC. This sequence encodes CASSLRELEIETQYF.

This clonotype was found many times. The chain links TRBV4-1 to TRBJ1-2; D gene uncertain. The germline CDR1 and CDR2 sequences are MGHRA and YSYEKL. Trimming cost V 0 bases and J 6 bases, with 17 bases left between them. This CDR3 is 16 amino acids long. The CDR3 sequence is CASSQEGPALEDGYTF. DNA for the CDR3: TGCGCCAGCAGCCAAGAAGGGCCAGCGCTGGAGGATGGCTACACCTTC.

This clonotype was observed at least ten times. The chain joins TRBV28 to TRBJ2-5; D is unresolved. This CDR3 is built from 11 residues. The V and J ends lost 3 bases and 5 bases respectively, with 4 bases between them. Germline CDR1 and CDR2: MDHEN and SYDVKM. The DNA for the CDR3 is TGTGCCAGCAGTTTCGGTGAGACCCAGTACTTC. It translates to CASSFGETQYF.

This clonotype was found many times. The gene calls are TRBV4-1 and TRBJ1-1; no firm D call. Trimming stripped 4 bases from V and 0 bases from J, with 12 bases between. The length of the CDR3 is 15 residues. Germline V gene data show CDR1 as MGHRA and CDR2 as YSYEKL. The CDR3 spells CASSRGQAMNTEAFF. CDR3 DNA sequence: TGCGCCAGCAGCCGAGGGCAGGCCATGAACACTGAAGCTTTCTTT.

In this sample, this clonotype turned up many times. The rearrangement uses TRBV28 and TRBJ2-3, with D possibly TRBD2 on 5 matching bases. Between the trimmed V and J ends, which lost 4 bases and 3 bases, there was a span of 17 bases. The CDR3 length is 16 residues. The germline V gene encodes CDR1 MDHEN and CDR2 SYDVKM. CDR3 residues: CASSSSGPGKTDTQYF. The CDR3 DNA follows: TGTGCCAGCAGTTCCTCCGGGCCCGGGAAGACAGATACGCAGTATTTT.

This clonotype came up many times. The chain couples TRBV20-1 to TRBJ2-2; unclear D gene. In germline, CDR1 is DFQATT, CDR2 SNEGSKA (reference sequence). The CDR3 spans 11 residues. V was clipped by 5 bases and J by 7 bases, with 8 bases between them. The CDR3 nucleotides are TGCAGTGCTCCTTTAGGCGGGGAGCTGTTTTTT. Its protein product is CSAPLGGELFF.

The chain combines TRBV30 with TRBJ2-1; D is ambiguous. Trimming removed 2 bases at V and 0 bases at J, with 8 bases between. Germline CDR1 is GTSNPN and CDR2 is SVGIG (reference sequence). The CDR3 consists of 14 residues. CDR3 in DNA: TGTGCCTGGAGTAGCCATAGCTCCTACAATGAGCAGTTCTTC. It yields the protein CAWSSHSSYNEQFF.

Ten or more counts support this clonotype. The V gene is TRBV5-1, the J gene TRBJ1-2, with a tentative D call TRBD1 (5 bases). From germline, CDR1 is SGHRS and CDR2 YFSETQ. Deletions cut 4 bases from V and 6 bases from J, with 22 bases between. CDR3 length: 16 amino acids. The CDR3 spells CASSTGDGIVSNGYTF. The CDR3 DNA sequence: TGCGCCAGCAGCACCGGGGACGGAATTGTCTCCAATGGCTACACCTTC.

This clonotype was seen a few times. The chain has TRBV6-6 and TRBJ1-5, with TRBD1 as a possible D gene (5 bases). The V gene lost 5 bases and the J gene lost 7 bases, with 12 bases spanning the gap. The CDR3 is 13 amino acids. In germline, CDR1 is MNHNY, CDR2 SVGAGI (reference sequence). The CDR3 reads CASSDSAGQPQHF. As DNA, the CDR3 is TGTGCCAGCAGTGACAGCGCCGGGCAGCCCCAGCATTTT.

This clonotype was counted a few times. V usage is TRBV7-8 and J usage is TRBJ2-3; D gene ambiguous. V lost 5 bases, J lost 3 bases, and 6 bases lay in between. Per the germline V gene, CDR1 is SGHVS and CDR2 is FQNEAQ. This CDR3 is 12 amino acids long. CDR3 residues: CASSPTTDTQYF. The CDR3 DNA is TGTGCCAGCAGCCCCACAACAGATACGCAGTATTTT.

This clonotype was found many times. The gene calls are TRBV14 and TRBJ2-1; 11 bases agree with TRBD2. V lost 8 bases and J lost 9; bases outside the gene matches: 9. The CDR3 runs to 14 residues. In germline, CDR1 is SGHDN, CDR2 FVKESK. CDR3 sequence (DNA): TGTGCCAGCTCCGGGACTAGCGGTTTCAGTGAGCAGTTCTTC. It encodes CASSGTSGFSEQFF.

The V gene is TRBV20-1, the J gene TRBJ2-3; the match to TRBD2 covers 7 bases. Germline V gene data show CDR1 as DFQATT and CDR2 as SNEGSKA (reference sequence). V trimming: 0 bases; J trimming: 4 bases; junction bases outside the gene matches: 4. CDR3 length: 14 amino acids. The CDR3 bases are TGCAGTGCTAGAGAAGGCGGGAGTTCAGATACGCAGTATTTT. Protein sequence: CSAREGGSSDTQYF.

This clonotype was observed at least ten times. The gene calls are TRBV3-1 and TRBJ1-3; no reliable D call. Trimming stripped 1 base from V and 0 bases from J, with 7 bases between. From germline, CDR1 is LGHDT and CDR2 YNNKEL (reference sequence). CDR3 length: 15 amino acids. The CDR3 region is CASSQGILSGNTIYF. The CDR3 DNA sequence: TGTGCCAGCAGCCAAGGAATCCTCTCTGGAAACACCATATATTTT.

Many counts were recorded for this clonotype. CDR3 in DNA: TGTGCCAGCAGCCAGGACAGGGCGACCCAGTACTTC. It yields the protein CASSQDRATQYF. This chain connects TRBV4-2 to TRBJ2-5; 8 bases fit TRBD1. V shed 3 bases, J shed 7 bases, and the junction held 1 base outside the gene matches. CDR3 size: 12 residues. The germline CDR1 and CDR2 sequences are LGHNA and YNFKEQ.

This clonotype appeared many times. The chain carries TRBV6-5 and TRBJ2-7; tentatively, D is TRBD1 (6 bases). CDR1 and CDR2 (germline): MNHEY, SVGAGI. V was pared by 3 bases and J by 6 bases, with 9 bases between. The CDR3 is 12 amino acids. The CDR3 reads CASSYVGGEQYF. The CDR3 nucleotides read TGTGCCAGCAGTTATGTAGGGGGCGAGCAGTACTTC.

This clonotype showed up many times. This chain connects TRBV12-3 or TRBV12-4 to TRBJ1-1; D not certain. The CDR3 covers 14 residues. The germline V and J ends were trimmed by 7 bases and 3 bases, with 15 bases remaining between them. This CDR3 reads CASNHGVGDTEAFF. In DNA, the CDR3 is TGTGCCAGCAACCACGGGGTCGGAGACACTGAAGCTTTCTTT.

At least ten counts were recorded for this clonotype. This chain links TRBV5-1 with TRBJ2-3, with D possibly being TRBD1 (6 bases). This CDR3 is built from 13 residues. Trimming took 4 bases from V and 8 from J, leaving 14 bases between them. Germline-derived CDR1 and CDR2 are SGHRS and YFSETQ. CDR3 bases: TGCGCCAGCAGCCTCGAGACACAGGGTACGCAGTATTTT. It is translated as CASSLETQGTQYF.

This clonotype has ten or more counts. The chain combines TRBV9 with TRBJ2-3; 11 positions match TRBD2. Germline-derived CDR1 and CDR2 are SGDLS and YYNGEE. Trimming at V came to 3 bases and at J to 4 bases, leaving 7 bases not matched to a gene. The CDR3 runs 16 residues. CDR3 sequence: CASSDPRLAGSDTQYF. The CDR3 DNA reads TGTGCCAGCAGCGACCCCCGACTAGCGGGATCAGATACGCAGTATTTT.